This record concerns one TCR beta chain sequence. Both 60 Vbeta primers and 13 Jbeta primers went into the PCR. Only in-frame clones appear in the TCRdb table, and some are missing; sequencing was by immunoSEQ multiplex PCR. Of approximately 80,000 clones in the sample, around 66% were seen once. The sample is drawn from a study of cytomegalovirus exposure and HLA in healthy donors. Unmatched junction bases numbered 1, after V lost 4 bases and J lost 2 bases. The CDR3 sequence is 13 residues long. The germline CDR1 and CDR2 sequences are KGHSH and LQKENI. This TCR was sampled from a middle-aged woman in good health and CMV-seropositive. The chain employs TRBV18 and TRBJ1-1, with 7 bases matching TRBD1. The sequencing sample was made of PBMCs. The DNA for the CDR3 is TGTGCCAGCTCACGGGACAGAAACACTGAAGCTTTCTTT. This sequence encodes CASSRDRNTEAFF.